Listed here is a single TCR beta chain. The repertoire was sequenced with immunoSEQ multiplex PCR; TCRdb's copy has only in-frame clones and lacks some. The repertoire holds 230,000 or so clones, with around 90% as singletons. The sample comes from a study of blood T cell repertoires in COVID-19. CDR1 DFQATT and CDR2 SNEGSKA come from the germline V gene (reference sequence). CDR3 length: 11 residues. V was trimmed by 4 bases and J by 7 bases, leaving 11 bases between them. The gene calls are TRBV20-1 and TRBJ2-7; D not certain. Sequenced sample: PBMCs or T cells enriched from blood (not recorded which). The receptor was isolated from a woman in her 50s with acute COVID-19. The CDR3 bases are TGCAGTGCTACGGGTGTGTGGGAGCAGTACTTC. Protein sequence: CSATGVWEQYF.